A single sample is the source of the 10 T cell receptor beta chains below, sequenced in a study of STAT5B mutations in CD4+ large granular lymphocyte leukemia. Here immunoSEQ multiplex PCR was the method, and the copy in TCRdb shows in-frame clones only, minus some. The sample holds tens of thousands of clones, more than 80% seen once. The sample comprised CD4+ T cells from blood buffy coats. The receptors stem from a human donor in good health.

The chain links TRBV27 to TRBJ1-1; D gene uncertain. The germline CDR1 and CDR2 sequences are MNHEY and SMNVEV (reference sequence). Between the trimmed V and J ends, which lost 4 bases and 1 base, there was a span of 10 bases. The CDR3 contains 14 residues. CDR3: CASSSAVPNTEAFF. The CDR3 DNA sequence: TGTGCCAGCAGTTCCGCTGTCCCGAACACTGAAGCTTTCTTT.

This clone occurred a few times. The chain is built from TRBV7-9 and TRBJ1-2; 8 bases align to TRBD1. CDR3 length equals 14 residues. V was clipped by 5 bases and J by 8 bases; unmatched bases: 10. Germline lookup yields CDR1 SEHNR and CDR2 FQNEAQ (reference sequence). In nucleotides, the CDR3 is TGTGCCAGCAGCCCGCGCGGACAGGGAGGCGGCTACACCTTC. Translated: CASSPRGQGGGYTF.

The chain is built from TRBV10-3 and TRBJ2-5; D is unclear. The CDR3 runs 14 residues. The V gene's germline CDR1 is ENHRY and CDR2 SYGVKD. V shed 5 bases and J shed 1 base, with 11 bases lying between them. Here the CDR3 DNA reads TGTGCCATCAGTCCCTGGGCGACCCAAGAGACCCAGTACTTC. It is translated as CAISPWATQETQYF.

This clone was seen a single time. V gene TRBV7-2 combines with J gene TRBJ1-3; no reliable D call. This CDR3 comprises 15 residues. V dropped 2 bases and J dropped 4 bases, with 12 bases sitting between them. CDR1 SGHTA and CDR2 FQGNSA come from the germline V gene. The CDR3 is CASSLLDLGGNTIYF. The CDR3 DNA follows: TGTGCCAGCAGCTTATTGGATCTTGGGGGAAACACCATATATTTT.

The chain recombines TRBV7-2 with TRBJ1-1, with TRBD1 identical over 8 bases. Germline trimming cut 2 bases from V and 5 bases from J; bases unmatched to any gene: 4. Germline loops: CDR1 SGHTA, CDR2 FQGNSA. The CDR3 length is 14 residues. Here the CDR3 DNA reads TGTGCCAGCAGCTTACGGACAGGGACAACTGAAGCTTTCTTT. Translation: CASSLRTGTTEAFF.

The chain combines TRBV5-1 with TRBJ2-3, with D unclear. The CDR3 extends over 15 amino acids. Trimming left V 6 bases short and J 1 base short, with 15 bases between. CDR1 and CDR2 (germline): SGHRS, YFSETQ. For the CDR3, the DNA is TGCGCCAGCACCCTGACACCTTGGGGCACAGATACGCAGTATTTT. This gives the protein CASTLTPWGTDTQYF.

The count of this clone is one. This chain connects TRBV27 to TRBJ1-1; 12 bases agree with TRBD1. Germline lookup yields CDR1 MNHEY and CDR2 SMNVEV (reference sequence). With V trimmed by 3 bases and J by 1 base, 3 bases remained unmatched. The length of the CDR3 is 16 residues. This chain's CDR3 is CASSLGQGAQNTEAFF. The CDR3 nucleotides read TGTGCCAGCAGTTTGGGACAGGGGGCCCAGAACACTGAAGCTTTCTTT.

This chain connects TRBV7-9 to TRBJ2-3; D ambiguous. CDR1 and CDR2 from the germline V gene are SEHNR and FQNEAQ (reference sequence). This CDR3 spans 12 amino acids. Trimming removed 7 bases from V and 2 bases from J, with 7 bases in between. The CDR3 DNA sequence: TGTGCCAGCACCATTTACACAGATACGCAGTATTTT. This codes for CASTIYTDTQYF.

The J gene is TRBJ1-5, the V gene TRBV6-6; 7 nucleotides align to TRBD1. The CDR3 extends over 15 amino acids. Per the germline V gene, CDR1 is MNHNY and CDR2 is SVGAGI (reference sequence). V dropped 5 bases and J dropped 0; count of bases not matched to a gene: 4. The CDR3 loop is CASSQGQTSNQPQHF. CDR3 in DNA: TGTGCCAGCAGTCAGGGACAGACTAGCAATCAGCCCCAGCATTTT.

The chain recombines TRBV20-1 with TRBJ1-1, with D maybe TRBD1 (6 bases). Trimming took 6 bases from V and 8 from J, leaving 13 bases between them. The CDR3 consists of 11 residues. CDR1 is DFQATT, CDR2 SNEGSKA, per germline (reference sequence). This CDR3 is CSATTGLEAFF. DNA for the CDR3: TGCAGTGCCACGACAGGATTGGAAGCTTTCTTT.